The rows below give T cell receptor beta chains drawn from one sample of a study of cytomegalovirus exposure and HLA in healthy donors. Repertoires were generated with immunoSEQ multiplex PCR, while TCRdb's copy carries only in-frame clones and drops some. The table has 150,000 to 200,000 clones, around 81% seen once; the top ten hold approximately 2%. Sequencing was carried out using PBMCs. These receptors all come from a young woman in good health and CMV-seropositive. CDR3s include the opening cysteine and the closing phenylalanine or tryptophan. D genes are given only for firm matches. Clone size, where shown, is once, few, many, or a class for clones that have expanded.

TRBV27	TRBJ1-2	-	-	TGTGCCAGCGGGTTACAGGGCTCGTATGGCTACACCTTC	CASGLQGSYGYTF
TRBV27	TRBJ2-5	once	TRBD2	TGTGCCGGCCGAGGGACTAGCGGGGGGCAAGAGACCCAGTACTTC	CAGRGTSGGQETQYF
TRBV19	TRBJ2-5	-	TRBD1	TGTGCCAGTAGTGAAGGGACAGGGGTTTTCGGGGAGACCCAGTACTTC	CASSEGTGVFGETQYF
TRBV7-9	TRBJ1-2	-	-	TGTGCCAGCAGCTTAGAGGGGTATGGCTACACCTTC	CASSLEGYGYTF
TRBV5-5	TRBJ2-1	-	-	TGTGCCAGCAGCTTGGGATTTCGGAGAGAATACAATGAGCAGTTCTTC	CASSLGFRREYNEQFF
TRBV4-2	TRBJ1-2	-	-	TGTGCCAGCAGCCAATCCAAGGGGAACTATGGCTACACCTTC	CASSQSKGNYGYTF
TRBV28	TRBJ2-2	-	TRBD1	TGTGCCAGCAGTTCCATTCCCGGGACAGGTCACACCGGGGAGCTGTTTTTT	CASSSIPGTGHTGELFF
TRBV5-1	TRBJ2-1	-	TRBD1	TGCGCCAGCAGCTTTCGACAGGGTGATATGAATGAGCAGTTCTTC	CASSFRQGDMNEQFF
TRBV11-2	TRBJ2-3	-	-	TGTGCCAGCAGCCGGACTCGCAACACAGATACGCAGTATTTT	CASSRTRNTDTQYF
TRBV11-2	TRBJ1-6	-	TRBD1	TGTGCCAGCAGCTTAGGGCAAGGGACAGGCCTTAATTCACCCCTCCACTTT	CASSLGQGTGLNSPLHF
TRBV29-1	TRBJ2-3	-	TRBD2	TGCAGCGTTGAAGAGCAGCGGGAGACAGATACGCAGTATTTT	CSVEEQRETDTQYF
TRBV25-1	TRBJ2-1	-	-	TGTGCCAGCAGCTCTTACAATGAGCAGTTCTTC	CASSSYNEQFF
TRBV27	TRBJ1-1	-	-	TGTGCCAGCAGTGCACCAGGGAACACTGAAGCTTTCTTT	CASSAPGNTEAFF
TRBV7-2	TRBJ1-6	-	-	TGTGCCAGCAGCCGATTCAGGGCGAATTCACCCCTCCACTTT	CASSRFRANSPLHF
TRBV5-6	TRBJ2-7	-	-	TGTGCCAGCAGCCGAGAGCCCTCCTACGAGCAGTACTTC	CASSREPSYEQYF
TRBV4-3	TRBJ2-3	-	-	TGCGCCAGCAGCCAAGCCTGGGGGCAAAGCACAGATACGCAGTATTTT	CASSQAWGQSTDTQYF
TRBV27	TRBJ2-2	-	-	TGTGCCAGCACCGGAGGGGGGGAGACCGGGGAGCTGTTTTTT	CASTGGGETGELFF
TRBV9	TRBJ2-1	-	-	TGTGCCAGCAGCGGAGACGGGAGTAGCTCCTACAATGAGCAGTTCTTC	CASSGDGSSSYNEQFF
TRBV4-1	TRBJ2-3	few	TRBD2	TGCGCCAGCAGCCCCATAGCGGGGGATCACACAGATACGCAGTATTTT	CASSPIAGDHTDTQYF
TRBV5-4	TRBJ2-1	-	-	TGTGCCAGCAGCGGTGGACAGAGTCAAAGCTCCTACAATGAGCAGTTCTTC	CASSGGQSQSSYNEQFF
TRBV28	TRBJ1-5	-	-	TGTGCCAGCAGTTCCCCCCGAGAGGAAAATCAGCCCCAGCATTTT	CASSSPREENQPQHF
TRBV15	TRBJ2-1	-	-	TGTGCCACCAGCAGAGATCGGACTACTCTTTACAATGAGCAGTTCTTC	CATSRDRTTLYNEQFF
TRBV7-2	TRBJ1-2	-	-	TGTGCCAGCAGCACAACCCCCACAGTTGGCTACACCTTC	CASSTTPTVGYTF
TRBV5-6	TRBJ2-2	once	-	TGTGCCAGCAGCTTGGGTTACTTTGGCGGGGAGCTGTTTTTT	CASSLGYFGGELFF
TRBV7-2	TRBJ1-2	-	-	TGTGTCAGCACCGATGGGCTCCCACTAGTTGGAGGCTACACCTTC	CVSTDGLPLVGGYTF
TRBV6-1	TRBJ2-3	-	TRBD2	TGTGCCAGCAGTGAAGGGACTAGCGGGGGGGCAGATACGCAGTATTTT	CASSEGTSGGADTQYF
TRBV29-1	TRBJ2-1	-	-	TGCAGCGTTGTGACTGGGGGCTCCAATGAGCAGTTCTTC	CSVVTGGSNEQFF
TRBV29-1	TRBJ2-5	-	TRBD1	TGCAGCGTCCCCCCGGGACAGGGGTTACAAGAGACCCAGTACTTC	CSVPPGQGLQETQYF
TRBV7-6	TRBJ1-1	once	-	TGTGCCAGCAGCTTAGTGTTCGGGGGGGCTGAAGCTTTCTTT	CASSLVFGGAEAFF
TRBV9	TRBJ2-5	-	-	TGTGCCAGCAGCGTATCAGGGTTAGAGACCCAGTACTTC	CASSVSGLETQYF
TRBV7-7	TRBJ2-5	-	TRBD1	TGTGCCAGCAGCTTAGGGTCAGGGGGAGAGACCCAGTACTTC	CASSLGSGGETQYF
TRBV5-1	TRBJ2-5	-	TRBD2	TGCGCCAGCAGCTTGGAGGGGCGGGGAGGGGAGACCCAGTACTTC	CASSLEGRGGETQYF
TRBV6-1	TRBJ1-4	-	TRBD1	TGTGCCAGCAGAAACCGGGACAGGGATGAAAAACTGTTTTTT	CASRNRDRDEKLFF
TRBV5-6	TRBJ2-3	-	-	TGTGCCAGCAGCTTATTAACGAGGACAGATACGCAGTATTTT	CASSLLTRTDTQYF
TRBV7-9	TRBJ2-5	-	TRBD1	TGTGCCAGCAGCCCTCCGGGACAGGGCGGGGAGACCCAGTACTTC	CASSPPGQGGETQYF
TRBV7-9	TRBJ2-2	few	TRBD2	TGTGCCAGCAGCTTACCCCGAAGACTAGCTAAAACGAACACCGGGGAGCTGTTTTTT	CASSLPRRLAKTNTGELFF
TRBV11-2	TRBJ2-1	-	-	TGTGCCAGCAGCTTATCCCTAGCCTATGAGCAGTTCTTC	CASSLSLAYEQFF
TRBV9	TRBJ2-2	-	TRBD2	TGTGCCAGCAGCGTTCGGGGGGCGAACACCGGGGAGCTGTTTTTT	CASSVRGANTGELFF
TRBV4-1	TRBJ2-2	-	TRBD2	TGCGCCAGCAGCCCCGTAGGGAGGGAGGTCACCGGGGAGCTGTTTTTT	CASSPVGREVTGELFF
TRBV21-1	TRBJ1-5	-	-	TGTGCCAGCAGCAAGCGGGGGAAAGAGCAGCCCCAGCATTTT	CASSKRGKEQPQHF
TRBV4-1	TRBJ2-3	once	TRBD2	TGCGCCAGCAGCCGAATAGCGGGGATACCCCAACGGGATACGCAGTATTTT	CASSRIAGIPQRDTQYF